Below are 13 T cell receptor beta chains sequenced from a single sample in a study of identical twins. TCRdb redid the calling of the 5' RACE reads with MiXCR, one entry per CDR3 protein. The sample yields hundreds of thousands of distinct CDR3 sequences, 18% seen once. These same records also appear under a second study, on T cells expressing NK-cell markers.

The sequencing input was PBMCs. The receptors here all came from a woman aged 18-30 years in good health.

Only a few counts were recorded for this clonotype. This chain connects TRBV10-3 to TRBJ2-7; D unclear. V lost 8 bases and J lost 5, with 10 bases in between. The CDR3 extends over 11 amino acids. CDR1 and CDR2 from the germline V gene are ENHRY and SYGVKD. CDR3 coding DNA: TGTGCCATCGGCGACCGGGACGAGCAGTACTTC. Translation gives CAIGDRDEQYF.

The chain links TRBV14 to TRBJ2-5; TRBD2 might be the D (7 bases). The CDR3 loop spans 15 amino acids. V was pared by 4 bases and J by 5 bases, with 17 bases between. Germline V CDR1 and CDR2: SGHDN, FVKESK. This CDR3 reads CASSRKQGGEETQYF. For the CDR3, the DNA is TGTGCCAGCAGCCGGAAACAGGGAGGGGAGGAGACCCAGTACTTC.

This chain joins TRBV20-1 and TRBJ2-7; the match to TRBD2 covers 7 bases. The junction had 17 bases not matched to a gene; V was cut back by 6 bases and J by 6 bases. The CDR3 runs 15 residues. The V gene's germline CDR1 is DFQATT and CDR2 SNEGSKA (reference sequence). Written as DNA, the CDR3 is TGCAGTGCCTTCAGGACCCGCGGGGGTTATGGCGAGCAGTACTTC. This encodes CSAFRTRGGYGEQYF.

There are a few counts of this clonotype. V and J are TRBV12-3 or TRBV12-4 and TRBJ2-7; D tentatively fits TRBD1 or TRBD2 (5 bases each). The CDR3 totals 12 residues. Trimming pared 5 bases from V and 6 bases from J, leaving 11 bases between. CDR3 nucleotide sequence: TGTGCCAGCAGTGGTGGGACCTCCGAGCAGTACTTC. This sequence encodes CASSGGTSEQYF.

With respect to this clonotype: A read error may produce the germline difference seen at one junction end. In DNA form, the CDR3 reads TGCGCCAACAGCTCCTCTGGACAGGGGACTGGCTACACCTTC. The encoded protein is CANSSSGQGTGYTF. The V call is TRBV5-1, the J call TRBJ1-2; 9 positions agree with TRBD1. The CDR3 runs 14 residues. Germline loops: CDR1 SGHRS, CDR2 YFSETQ. The full variable domain, completed using reference TRBV5-1 and TRBJ1-2, is KAGVTQTPRYLIKTRGQQVTLSCSPISGHRSVSWYQQTPGQGLQFLFEYFSETQRNKGNFPGRFSGRQFSNSRSEMNVSTLELGDSALYLCANSSSGQGTGYTFGSGTRLTVV.

This clonotype was observed a handful of times. The chain combines TRBV13 with TRBJ2-1; 8 nucleotides match TRBD2. There are 14 residues in the CDR3. Germline values: CDR1 PRHDT, CDR2 FYEKMQ (reference sequence). With V trimmed by 0 bases and J by 8 bases, 3 bases remained unmatched. The DNA for the CDR3 is TGTGCCAGCAGCTTAGGGGTTAGCGGGGATGAGCAGTTCTTC. It is translated as CASSLGVSGDEQFF.

The chain joins TRBV5-6 to TRBJ2-3, with 9 bases fitting TRBD2. CDR3 length: 14 amino acids. The junction had 3 bases not matched to a gene; V was cut back by 4 bases and J by 3 bases. Germline values: CDR1 SGHDT, CDR2 YYEEEE. The CDR3 sequence: CASSNSGRTDTQYF. The CDR3 region has the DNA TGTGCCAGCAGCAATAGCGGGAGAACAGATACGCAGTATTTT.

This clonotype was detected only a few times. The chain recombines TRBV9 with TRBJ2-3; no reliable D call. Per the germline V gene, CDR1 is SGDLS and CDR2 is YYNGEE. The CDR3 sequence is 14 residues long. V lost 2 bases and J lost 2, with 9 bases in between. DNA of the CDR3: TGTGCCAGCAGCGTGGGGTCCCTCACAGATACGCAGTATTTT. Translation gives CASSVGSLTDTQYF.

In its sample, this clonotype was seen a few times. The V and J genes are TRBV29-1 and TRBJ2-1; a weak D match, TRBD2 (5 bases). V lost 3 bases and J lost 2, with 11 bases in between. This CDR3 comprises 14 residues. CDR1 and CDR2 (germline): SQVTM, ANQGSEA. For the CDR3, the DNA is TGCAGCGTTGACGGCGGGTTTGCCTACAATGAGCAGTTCTTC. Protein: CSVDGGFAYNEQFF.

On this clonotype: The junction shows a germline mismatch at one end, possibly a read error. The rearrangement joins TRBV7-2 to TRBJ2-5, with TRBD2 matching over 13 bases. Germline lookup yields CDR1 SGHTA and CDR2 FQGNSA. The CDR3 covers 16 residues. The CDR3 DNA reads as TGCGCCAGCAGCTTGAGACTAGCGGGAGGAGTGGAGACCCAGTACTTC. The encoded protein is CASSLRLAGGVETQYF.

This rearrangement joins TRBV25-1 to TRBJ2-6; D is uncertain. CDR3 length equals 15 residues. V shed 4 bases and J shed 2 bases, with 9 bases lying between them. Germline V CDR1 and CDR2: MGHDK, SYGVNS. The CDR3 is CASSGVLAGANVLTF. Here the CDR3 DNA reads TGTGCCAGCAGTGGGGTTCTGGCTGGGGCCAACGTCCTGACTTTC.

This clonotype came up a few times. V usage is TRBV27 and J usage is TRBJ2-3, with 9 bases fitting TRBD1. The CDR3 is made up of 14 amino acids. The germline V gene encodes CDR1 MNHEY and CDR2 SMNVEV (reference sequence). The V gene end was trimmed by 5 bases and the J gene end by 11 bases; junction bases not matched to a gene: 11. CDR3 amino acids: CASSTYGGQGEQYF. CDR3 DNA sequence: TGTGCCAGCAGTACTTACGGGGGACAGGGTGAGCAGTATTTT.

The V call is TRBV7-2, the J call TRBJ2-2, with 8 bases fitting TRBD2. Germline CDR1 SGHTA, CDR2 FQGNSA. Trimming removed 5 bases from V and 0 bases from J; junction bases left unmatched: 5. The CDR3 runs 16 residues. In DNA form, the CDR3 reads TGTGCCAGCAGCAGAGGGGGACTAGCGAACACCGGGGAGCTGTTTTTT. Translated, it gives CASSRGGLANTGELFF.